These 18 T cell receptor beta chains were all obtained from the same sample, sequenced in a study of T-cell memory formation after mild COVID-19. MiXCR, run by TCRdb on the 5' RACE reads, gives a single entry per CDR3 protein. The data show more than 350,000 distinct CDR3 sequences, 15% to 20% seen once. Material for sequencing was PBMCs or a T cell subset sorted from them (not recorded which). These receptors were taken from a man younger than 35 who had mild COVID-19 (a few samples of this study predate the infection). Cell type and time point are not known.

This clonotype was seen only a few times. The rearrangement uses TRBV4-1 and TRBJ2-1; 13 bases are a match to TRBD2. The trim removed 4 bases at V and 9 bases at J, leaving 6 bases unmatched. Germline lookup yields CDR1 MGHRA and CDR2 YSYEKL. The CDR3 loop spans 15 amino acids. The DNA of the CDR3 is TGCGCCAGCAGCCCAACTAGCGGGGGGGCCTCTGAGCAGTTCTTC. This gives the protein CASSPTSGGASEQFF.

The rearrangement links TRBV7-2 to TRBJ2-7, with TRBD2 matching over 7 bases. CDR1 is SGHTA and CDR2 is FQGNSA in the germline V gene. The CDR3 covers 16 residues. The V segment lost 1 base and the J segment 0 bases; nucleotides outside the gene matches: 6. CDR3 coding DNA: TGTGCCAGCAGCTTAGACGCTAGCGGAAGCTCCTACGAGCAGTACGTC. Amino acids: CASSLDASGSSYEQYV.

In DNA, the CDR3 is TGCAGCGTTGAGACAGGGGGCCTTACTGAAGCTTTCTTT. It is translated as CSVETGGLTEAFF. This chain joins TRBV29-1 and TRBJ1-1, with TRBD1 matching over 10 bases. The CDR3 runs 13 residues. J gave up 5 bases and V 3 bases, and 3 bases lay outside the gene matches. CDR1 SQVTM and CDR2 ANQGSEA come from the germline V gene.

The chain employs TRBV15 and TRBJ1-1, with TRBD1 as a possible D gene (5 bases). CDR3 size: 13 residues. V was shortened by 0 bases and J by 11 bases, with 13 bases between the two germline ends. Germline assignment: CDR1 LNHNV and CDR2 YYDKDF (reference sequence). The CDR3 bases are TGTGCCACCAGCAGAGATCCGCAGGGATCGGCTTTCTTT. Protein product: CATSRDPQGSAFF. Full variable domain (rest looked up from reference TRBV15 and TRBJ1-1): DAMVIQNPRYQVTQFGKPVTLSCSQTLNHNVMYWYQQKSSQAPKLLFHYYDKDFNNEADTPDNFQSRRPNTSFCFLDIRSPGLGDTAMYLCATSRDPQGSAFFGQGTRLTVV.

V and J are TRBV24-1 and TRBJ1-1; D uncertain. Trimming took 7 bases from V and 7 from J, leaving 12 bases between them. CDR3 length equals 12 residues. Germline CDR1 reads KGHDR; CDR2 reads SFDVKD. CDR3: CATRGYAGEAFF. CDR3 in DNA: TGTGCCACCAGAGGGTACGCGGGTGAAGCTTTCTTT.

This clonotype was found a few times. The chain is built from TRBV20-1 and TRBJ2-7, with D unclear. Trimming removed 2 bases at V and 0 bases at J, with 11 bases between. Germline CDR1 reads DFQATT; CDR2 reads SNEGSKA (reference sequence). CDR3 length: 14 residues. In DNA form, the CDR3 reads TGCAGTGCTAGATTTTTGTTCAGCTCCTACGAGCAGTACTTC. Its protein is CSARFLFSSYEQYF.

This clonotype was counted at least ten times. V and J are TRBV6-5 and TRBJ1-4, with D unclear. In germline, CDR1 is MNHEY, CDR2 SVGAGI. The CDR3 totals 14 residues. Deletions cut 0 bases from V and 5 bases from J, with 7 bases between. Written as DNA, the CDR3 is TGTGCCAGCAGTTACTCGAACGGGAATGAAAAACTGTTTTTT. Protein product: CASSYSNGNEKLFF.

The V and J genes are TRBV7-3 and TRBJ2-3; the match to TRBD2 covers 8 bases. This CDR3 spans 16 amino acids. The V segment lost 4 bases and the J segment 4 bases; nucleotides outside the gene matches: 10. Germline values: CDR1 SGHTA, CDR2 FQGTGA. The DNA for the CDR3 is TGTGCCAGCAGCTCAGTCGGTAGCGGGGAGGCAGATACGCAGTATTTT. Its protein product is CASSSVGSGEADTQYF.

V gene TRBV4-1 combines with J gene TRBJ1-5; D call uncertain. The CDR3 runs to 17 residues. The V end was cut by 4 bases, the J end by 4 bases, with 20 bases between. In germline, CDR1 is MGHRA, CDR2 YSYEKL. CDR3 sequence: CASSPRRVRASNQPQHF. The CDR3 DNA is TGCGCCAGCAGCCCGCGGCGGGTCCGGGCCTCGAATCAGCCCCAGCATTTT.

V is TRBV20-1 and J is TRBJ2-5; tentative D call: TRBD2 (6 bases). Germline assignment: CDR1 DFQATT and CDR2 SNEGSKA (reference sequence). The CDR3 is 15 amino acids. V was clipped by 1 base and J by 5 bases, with 17 bases between them. CDR3 sequence (DNA): TGCAGTGCTAGAGGAATTGGCGGGGTGTTTGAGACCCAGTACTTC. Protein sequence: CSARGIGGVFETQYF.

In its sample, this clonotype was seen a few times. V usage is TRBV27 and J usage is TRBJ2-7; D may match TRBD1 or TRBD2 (5 bases each). This CDR3 region has 15 residues. Germline CDR1 reads MNHEY; CDR2 reads SMNVEV (reference sequence). Trimming took 11 bases from V and 1 from J, leaving 21 bases between them. CDR3 residues: CASRGLSGLSYEQYF. As DNA, the CDR3 is TGTGCCTCTCGCGGGTTGTCAGGGCTTTCCTACGAGCAGTACTTC.

For this clonotype: Possible read error: a much larger clone is one base away. CDR3 amino acids: CASYGGAAASPLHF. CDR3 nucleotides: TGTGCCAGCTATGGGGGGGCCGCGGCTTCACCCCTCCACTTT. V gene TRBV12-3 or TRBV12-4 combines with J gene TRBJ1-6; possibly TRBD1 for D (6 bases). The CDR3 extends over 14 amino acids. V lost 8 bases to trimming and J lost 9 bases, with 17 bases between them.

This clonotype was detected a few times. The rearrangement links TRBV7-6 to TRBJ2-3, with D uncertain. V was clipped by 3 bases and J by 2 bases, with 6 bases between them. CDR3 length: 13 residues. Germline V gene lookup returns CDR1 SGHVS and CDR2 FNYEAQ. The CDR3 DNA sequence: TGTGCCAGCAGCTTTCCCCACACAGATACGCAGTATTTT. Residues: CASSFPHTDTQYF.

This clonotype was counted a few times. V and J are TRBV20-1 and TRBJ1-6; D may be TRBD1 (5 bases). The CDR3 runs to 16 residues. Germline values: CDR1 DFQATT, CDR2 SNEGSKA (reference sequence). V was shortened by 3 bases and J by 10 bases, with 22 bases between the two germline ends. The CDR3 bases are TGCAGTGCTAGCCCGGTGTTAGGCAGGGACTCATCACCCCTCCACTTT. This codes for CSASPVLGRDSSPLHF.

This clonotype was recorded a few times. V gene TRBV11-2 combines with J gene TRBJ1-1, with a weak D call TRBD1 (5 bases). Trimming removed 5 bases from V and 0 bases from J, with 7 bases in between. This CDR3 spans 13 amino acids. CDR1 is SGHAT, CDR2 FQNNGV, per germline. The CDR3 DNA reads as TGTGCCAGCAGCCGGACATTGAACACTGAAGCTTTCTTT. It yields the protein CASSRTLNTEAFF. Drawing the rest from reference TRBV11-2 and TRBJ1-1, the complete variable domain is EAGVAQSPRYKIIEKRQSVAFWCNPISGHATLYWYQQILGQGPKLLIQFQNNGVVDDSQLPKDRFSAERLKGVDSTLKIQPAKLEDSAVYLCASSRTLNTEAFFGQGTRLTVV.

This clonotype was seen just once. V gene TRBV5-4 combines with J gene TRBJ2-7, with D maybe TRBD2 (5 bases). Per the germline V gene, CDR1 is SGHNT and CDR2 is YYREEE (reference sequence). The CDR3 is made up of 13 amino acids. V lost 7 bases and J 6 bases, leaving 17 bases between the germline ends. Written as DNA, the CDR3 is TGTGCCAGCGGGAGCCCCGGGGTCTCCGAGCAGTACTTC. Translation gives CASGSPGVSEQYF.

The V gene is TRBV5-1, the J gene TRBJ1-4, with TRBD1 matching over 9 bases. The CDR3 runs to 17 residues. Germline lookup yields CDR1 SGHRS and CDR2 YFSETQ. V trimming: 4 bases; J trimming: 2 bases; junction bases outside the gene matches: 9. The chain's CDR3 is CASSPDPTGGTNEKLFF. The CDR3 nucleotides are TGCGCCAGCAGCCCGGACCCGACAGGGGGGACTAATGAAAAACTGTTTTTT. The entire variable domain, with the rest obtained from reference TRBV5-1 and TRBJ1-4, is as follows: KAGVTQTPRYLIKTRGQQVTLSCSPISGHRSVSWYQQTPGQGLQFLFEYFSETQRNKGNFPGRFSGRQFSNSRSEMNVSTLELGDSALYLCASSPDPTGGTNEKLFFGSGTQLSVL.

V is TRBV15 and J is TRBJ1-1, with D unclear. The CDR3 covers 14 residues. Germline-derived CDR1 and CDR2 are LNHNV and YYDKDF (reference sequence). V gave up 2 bases and J gave up 8 bases, with 15 bases separating them. The CDR3 DNA reads TGTGCCACCAGCAGACCGAAGCCGGTGGAGGAAGCTTTCTTT. Protein product: CATSRPKPVEEAFF. The whole variable domain, remainder taken from reference TRBV15 and TRBJ1-1, is DAMVIQNPRYQVTQFGKPVTLSCSQTLNHNVMYWYQQKSSQAPKLLFHYYDKDFNNEADTPDNFQSRRPNTSFCFLDIRSPGLGDTAMYLCATSRPKPVEEAFFGQGTRLTVV.